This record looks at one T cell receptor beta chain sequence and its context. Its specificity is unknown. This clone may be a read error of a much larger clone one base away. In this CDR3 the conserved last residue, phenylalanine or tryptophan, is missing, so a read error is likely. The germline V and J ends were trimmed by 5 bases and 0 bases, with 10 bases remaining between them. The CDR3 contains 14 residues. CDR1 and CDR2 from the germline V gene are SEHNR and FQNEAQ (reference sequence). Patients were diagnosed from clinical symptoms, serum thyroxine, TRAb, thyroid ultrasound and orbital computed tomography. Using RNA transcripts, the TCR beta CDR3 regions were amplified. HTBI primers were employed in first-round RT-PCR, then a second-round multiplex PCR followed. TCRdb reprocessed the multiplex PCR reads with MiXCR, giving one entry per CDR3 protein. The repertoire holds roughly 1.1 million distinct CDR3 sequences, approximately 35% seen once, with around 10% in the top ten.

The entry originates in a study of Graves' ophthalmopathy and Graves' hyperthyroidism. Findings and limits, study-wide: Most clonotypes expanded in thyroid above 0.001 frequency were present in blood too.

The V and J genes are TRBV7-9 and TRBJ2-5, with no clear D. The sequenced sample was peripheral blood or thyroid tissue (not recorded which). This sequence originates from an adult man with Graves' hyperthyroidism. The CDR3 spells CASSDGFHQETQYL. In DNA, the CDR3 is TGTGCCAGCAGCGACGGGTTTCACCAAGAGACCCAGTACCTC.